These 14 T cell receptor beta chains share one sample of origin, sequenced in a study of shared clonotypes between healthy human individuals. Sequencing used immunoSEQ multiplex PCR; TCRdb keeps in-frame clones, though not all of them. The sample carries about 2.4 million clones, over 85% recorded once. Sequencing was carried out using naive CD4+ T cells from PBMCs. This sample's subset: CD45RA+ positively selected. These receptors were collected from a man between 18 and 35 years old in good health. Some clones in this sample may be carry-over from other donors' samples.

The chain couples TRBV30 to TRBJ2-7; the D gene could be TRBD1 or TRBD2 (6 bases each). Deletions cut 5 bases from V and 0 bases from J, with 17 bases between. Germline values: CDR1 GTSNPN, CDR2 SVGIG (reference sequence). The CDR3 consists of 15 residues. The CDR3 nucleotides read TGTGCCTGGGACGCTCGGGGGCTTTCCTCCTACGAGCAGTACTTC. Protein: CAWDARGLSSYEQYF.

This rearrangement joins TRBV6-1 to TRBJ2-3; 8 bases line up with TRBD2. The length of the CDR3 is 16 residues. With 3 bases clipped from V and 4 bases from J, the junction kept 9 bases outside the gene matches. The germline V gene has CDR1 MNHNS and CDR2 SASEGT. This chain's CDR3 is CASSDWAGGGSDTQYF. The CDR3 DNA is TGTGCCAGCAGTGATTGGGCGGGAGGTGGGTCAGATACGCAGTATTTT.

In its sample, this clone was seen once. This chain joins TRBV5-1 and TRBJ2-7, with a tentative D call TRBD2 (5 bases). Trimming shortened V by 5 bases and J by 4 bases, and 10 bases separated the two germline ends. This CDR3 region has 12 residues. Germline V gene lookup returns CDR1 SGHRS and CDR2 YFSETQ. This chain's CDR3 is CASRRESYEQYF. As DNA, the CDR3 is TGCGCCAGCAGGAGGGAGTCGTACGAGCAGTACTTC. Drawing the rest from reference TRBV5-1 and TRBJ2-7, the complete variable domain is KAGVTQTPRYLIKTRGQQVTLSCSPISGHRSVSWYQQTPGQGLQFLFEYFSETQRNKGNFPGRFSGRQFSNSRSEMNVSTLELGDSALYLCASRRESYEQYFGPGTRLTVT.

The chain recombines TRBV2 with TRBJ2-7; a possible D gene is TRBD2 (6 bases). Germline V lookup: CDR1 SNHLY, CDR2 FYNNEI. The CDR3 totals 13 residues. The V and J ends lost 10 bases and 7 bases respectively, with 20 bases between them. CDR3 in DNA: TGTGCCACTGGAGCGGGCCGATCGTTAGAGCAGTACTTC. Its translation is CATGAGRSLEQYF.

The chain carries TRBV5-1 and TRBJ1-5; a possible D gene is TRBD1 (6 bases). Germline assignment: CDR1 SGHRS and CDR2 YFSETQ. V was clipped by 4 bases and J by 2 bases, with 19 bases between them. This CDR3 contains 17 residues. CDR3 sequence reads: CASSPEGGVMGNQPQHF. Written as DNA, the CDR3 is TGCGCCAGCAGCCCCGAGGGGGGGGTTATGGGCAATCAGCCCCAGCATTTT.

The chain has TRBV28 and TRBJ2-1, with D unresolved. The CDR3 runs to 14 residues. Trimming removed 2 bases from V and 0 bases from J, with 5 bases in between. Germline V CDR1 and CDR2: MDHEN, SYDVKM. CDR3 loop: CASSLVLSYNEQFF. The CDR3 nucleotides are TGTGCCAGCAGTTTAGTTCTCTCCTACAATGAGCAGTTCTTC.

This chain links TRBV29-1 with TRBJ1-2; 7 bases are shared with TRBD1. Unmatched junction bases numbered 3, after V lost 1 base and J lost 4 bases. There are 13 residues in the CDR3. Germline lookup yields CDR1 SQVTM and CDR2 ANQGSEA. As DNA, the CDR3 is TGCAGCGTTGAAGGCCGGGACAGCTATGGCTACACCTTC. This sequence encodes CSVEGRDSYGYTF.

This clone was seen a single time. The CDR3 DNA reads as TGTGCCAGCAGTGACTCACTCAGGGGAGGTGGCTACACCTTC. Amino acids: CASSDSLRGGGYTF. The chain is built from TRBV6-4 and TRBJ1-2; possibly TRBD1 for D (6 bases). Germline values: CDR1 MRHNA, CDR2 SNTAGT. This CDR3 has 14 amino acids. Between the trimmed V and J ends, which lost 0 bases and 7 bases, there was a span of 12 bases.

This chain connects TRBV28 to TRBJ2-1, with D possibly being TRBD2 (6 bases). The V end was cut by 5 bases, the J end by 8 bases, with 10 bases between. Germline CDR1 MDHEN, CDR2 SYDVKM. The CDR3 covers 12 residues. The DNA of the CDR3 is TGTGCCAGCAGTAGGAGGGAGGATGAGCAGTTCTTC. It is translated as CASSRREDEQFF.

This clone has a single count. Mismatch with germline at one junction end may stem from a read error. The rearrangement joins TRBV28 to TRBJ2-7, with 9 nucleotides matching TRBD1. The germline gives CDR1 MDHEN, CDR2 SYDVKM. This CDR3 region has 14 residues. The CDR3 region is CDSSQGDRAYEQYF. In DNA form, the CDR3 reads TGTGACAGCAGTCAGGGGGACAGGGCCTACGAGCAGTACTTC.

The V call is TRBV28, the J call TRBJ2-5; 8 bases agree with TRBD2. With the DNA end fitting TRBJ2-7 better, the J assignment may be wrong. This CDR3 is built from 15 residues. CDR1 and CDR2 from the germline V gene are MDHEN and SYDVKM. CDR3 sequence (DNA): TGTGCCAGCAGTTTGGCCGGGACTAGTATCTACGAGCAGTACTTC. Translating gives CASSLAGTSIYEQYF.

The rearrangement uses TRBV11-3 and TRBJ2-2; the D is unclear. The V gene's germline CDR1 is SGHNT and CDR2 YENEEA. The CDR3 has 14 residues. Trimming pared 5 bases from V and 1 base from J, leaving 8 bases between. The CDR3 DNA reads TGTGCCAGCAGCGCTCAACTGAACACCGGGGAGCTGTTTTTT. Translation gives CASSAQLNTGELFF. The whole variable domain, remainder taken from reference TRBV11-3 and TRBJ2-2, is EAGVVQSPRYKIIEKKQPVAFWCNPISGHNTLYWYLQNLGQGPELLIRYENEEAVDDSQLPKDRFSAERLKGVDSTLKIQPAELGDSAVYLCASSAQLNTGELFFGEGSRLTVL.

The chain uses TRBV6-6 and TRBJ2-4, with 7 bases lining up with TRBD1. V dropped 1 base and J dropped 3; count of bases not matched to a gene: 6. The CDR3 spans 16 residues. Germline-derived CDR1 and CDR2 are MNHNY and SVGAGI (reference sequence). The CDR3 protein is CASSYLSGTDKNIQYF. CDR3 in DNA: TGTGCCAGCAGTTACTTATCCGGGACAGACAAAAACATTCAGTACTTC.

As for this clone: The same CDR3 also results from other DNA sequences found in this sample. The V call is TRBV5-1, the J call TRBJ2-7; a weak D match, TRBD1 (6 bases). Trimming took off 4 bases at V and 1 base at J, with 9 bases between the two ends. The CDR3 loop spans 13 amino acids. Germline CDR1 reads SGHRS; CDR2 reads YFSETQ. The CDR3 DNA reads as TGCGCCAGCAGCGCGGACAGTTCCTACGAGCAGTACTTC. Translating gives CASSADSSYEQYF.